The sequence of this T cell receptor beta chain was determined in a study of cytomegalovirus exposure and HLA in healthy donors. Study in general: Researchers previously reported finding some 110 million unique TCR beta sequences from roughly 180 million T cells. Study-wide points: A later analysis associated 15,000 or so TCR beta sequences with HLA alleles at a 0.05 false discovery rate.

Trimming shortened V by 7 bases and J by 4 bases, and 14 bases separated the two germline ends. Germline values: CDR1 MGHDK, CDR2 SYGVNS. The CDR3 extends over 14 amino acids. Comments on this clone: Its antigen is not identified.

It was with 60 Vbeta and 13 Jbeta primers that the PCR ran. The data were produced by immunoSEQ multiplex PCR, yet TCRdb's version contains in-frame clones alone and is incomplete. The table lists under 40,000 clones, 90% to 95% of them singletons, with roughly 2.5% in the top ten. Sample: PBMCs. This chain joins TRBV25-1 and TRBJ2-1; tentatively, D is TRBD1 (6 bases). This TCR came from a young woman in good health and CMV-seronegative. The CDR3 sequence is CASNSATGYNEQFF. For the CDR3, the DNA is TGTGCCAGCAATTCGGCGACAGGTTACAATGAGCAGTTCTTC.